A selection of T cell receptor beta chains follows, all from one sample in a study of PD-1 blockade in classical Hodgkin lymphoma. Measured with immunoSEQ multiplex PCR; TCRdb has only the in-frame clones, and not every one. The sample has under 15,000 clones, roughly 75% seen once. The sample in question was peripheral blood mononuclear cells (PBMCs), obtained at baseline. The receptors derive from a human donor with classical Hodgkin lymphoma. The conserved cysteine and the conserved F or W are not part of the CDR3 here. Fields, in order: V gene, J gene, CDR3 protein.

TRBV5-5,TRBJ2-3,ASSLPSLPDTQY
TRBV29-1,TRBJ2-7,SAGTGHYEQY
TRBV11-2,TRBJ2-5,ASSFWVQETQY
TRBV5-1,TRBJ1-3,ASSHITGGTGNTIY
TRBV7-2,TRBJ1-5,ASSLQGDGNQPQH
TRBV4-3,TRBJ1-2,ASSQVAGGMWGYT
TRBV28,TRBJ1-1,ASKLTNTEAF
TRBV7-9,TRBJ2-5,ASSLVLGTPQETQY
TRBV7-6,TRBJ2-7,ASSLDGQVFREQY
TRBV10-3,TRBJ1-5,ATRQGNQPQH
TRBV14,TRBJ2-7,ASSQDGRTGKTYEQY
TRBV19,TRBJ1-1,AITHEANTEAF
TRBV13,TRBJ1-4,ASSRLNRDIRSTNEKLF
TRBV5-1,TRBJ1-2,ASRLDRGHGYT